Listed below are T cell receptor beta chains from one sample, sequenced in a study of T-cell memory formation after mild COVID-19. TCRdb used MiXCR to reprocess the 5' RACE reads, holding one entry per CDR3 protein. The repertoire has 150,000 to 200,000 distinct CDR3 sequences, roughly 10% of them found once; the top ten carry 3.5% to 4%. The specimen was PBMCs or a T cell subset sorted from them (not recorded which). These receptors originate from a man aged 18 to 30 who had mild COVID-19 (a few samples of this study predate the infection). Cell type and time point are not known. The CDR3 runs from the conserved cysteine through the conserved F or W. Each record gives: D gene, V gene, J gene, CDR3 protein. The D gene is left open where the match is weak.

d_gene: -
v_gene: TRBV4-2
j_gene: TRBJ1-6
CDR3aa: CASSQEVPWAGIRHSPLHF

d_gene: -
v_gene: TRBV5-1
j_gene: TRBJ2-7
CDR3aa: CASSSDLGVYEQYF

d_gene: -
v_gene: TRBV7-2
j_gene: TRBJ1-1
CDR3aa: CASRPGTSRGKAFF

d_gene: -
v_gene: TRBV3-1
j_gene: TRBJ2-3
CDR3aa: CASSSGVQPDTQYF

d_gene: -
v_gene: TRBV4-1
j_gene: TRBJ2-4
CDR3aa: CASRDRTDKNIQYF

d_gene: TRBD1
v_gene: TRBV5-1
j_gene: TRBJ1-3
CDR3aa: CASRQGADGNTIYF

d_gene: TRBD1
v_gene: TRBV7-3
j_gene: TRBJ2-3
CDR3aa: CASSPGQQTDTQYF

d_gene: -
v_gene: TRBV20-1
j_gene: TRBJ2-5
CDR3aa: CSARGGEETQYF

d_gene: TRBD1
v_gene: TRBV4-1
j_gene: TRBJ2-3
CDR3aa: CASSRRGQGGTDTQYF

d_gene: -
v_gene: TRBV5-1
j_gene: TRBJ1-1
CDR3aa: CASSLFDLGNTEAFF

d_gene: -
v_gene: TRBV12-3/TRBV12-4
j_gene: TRBJ2-5
CDR3aa: CASRQTGQETQYF

d_gene: -
v_gene: TRBV7-9
j_gene: TRBJ2-1
CDR3aa: CASSPWGSNEQFF

d_gene: TRBD1
v_gene: TRBV5-6
j_gene: TRBJ2-7
CDR3aa: CASSFPGTVNYEQYF

d_gene: TRBD2
v_gene: TRBV3-1
j_gene: TRBJ2-3
CDR3aa: CASSPQASGGRTQYF

d_gene: -
v_gene: TRBV20-1
j_gene: TRBJ1-2
CDR3aa: CSARSSWGRGNYGYTF

d_gene: TRBD2
v_gene: TRBV10-3
j_gene: TRBJ2-1
CDR3aa: CAISGPGLAGGLF

d_gene: TRBD1
v_gene: TRBV5-1
j_gene: TRBJ1-2
CDR3aa: CASSPTGQGGYTF

d_gene: -
v_gene: TRBV5-1
j_gene: TRBJ1-1
CDR3aa: CASSDARVSRNTEAFF

d_gene: -
v_gene: TRBV12-3/TRBV12-4
j_gene: TRBJ2-1
CDR3aa: CASMARRQGHYNEQFF

d_gene: -
v_gene: TRBV6-2/TRBV6-3
j_gene: TRBJ2-1
CDR3aa: CASSYLAGYNEQFF

d_gene: -
v_gene: TRBV4-2
j_gene: TRBJ1-1
CDR3aa: CASSQDQGTTNTEAFF

d_gene: -
v_gene: TRBV5-1
j_gene: TRBJ2-2
CDR3aa: CASSLEAYTGELFF

d_gene: TRBD2
v_gene: TRBV7-2
j_gene: TRBJ2-2
CDR3aa: CASSLRRAGGTGELFF

d_gene: -
v_gene: TRBV7-9
j_gene: TRBJ2-3
CDR3aa: CASTPADTQYF

d_gene: -
v_gene: TRBV28
j_gene: TRBJ1-2
CDR3aa: CASSATPTGPGGYGYTF